The clone carrying this TCR beta chain qualifies as medium-sized (0.01 to 0.1%). The antigen is unknown. This specimen belongs to a study of molecular identifiers for immune sequencing clone quantification. Study findings and constraints: The sizes of highly expanded clones could be underestimated when identical TCR molecules share a barcode.

Both previously described methods and listed TCR primers were employed to make bulk TCR libraries. Each CDR3 protein is one row after TCRdb ran MiXCR on the PCR reads. The repertoire holds about 10,000 distinct CDR3 sequences, about a fifth seen once, with 1.5% in the top ten. Naive CD8 T cells, phenotype CD8+CD4-CCR7+CD45RA+, were sorted. The sequencing sample was made of naive CD8+ T cells from blood, with Jurkat cell RNA spiked in. Subset noted: FACS-sorted CD8+CD4-CCR7+CD45RA+ naive T cells. The TCR comes from a human donor in good health. Some libraries in this study had Jurkat cell RNA spiked in.

CDR3 nucleotides: TGCGCCAGCAGCCCCGGACAGGGGGCTTCGACAGATACGCAGTATTTT. Its protein product is CASSPGQGASTDTQYF. This sequence joins TRBV5-1 and TRBJ2-3, with 11 bases lining up with TRBD1. Germline lookup yields CDR1 SGHRS and CDR2 YFSETQ. The V gene end was trimmed by 4 bases and the J gene end by 3 bases; junction bases not matched to a gene: 7. This CDR3 is built from 16 residues.